The text below deals with one T cell receptor beta chain. This record belongs to a study of technical replicates of blood from a handful of donors. Repertoires were generated with immunoSEQ multiplex PCR, while TCRdb's copy carries only in-frame clones and drops some. This sample yields approximately 74,000 clones, of which roughly 98% are seen a single time; roughly 0.15% belongs to the top ten. The receptor's source is a human donor in good health. Input material: T cells isolated from PBMCs.

CDR3 loop: CASSLIPGTEAFF. For the CDR3, the DNA is TGTGCCAGCAGTTTAATCCCGGGTACCGAAGCTTTCTTT. The chain joins TRBV27 to TRBJ1-1; D is uncertain. The CDR3 spans 13 residues. The germline CDR1 and CDR2 sequences are MNHEY and SMNVEV (reference sequence). Trimming took 2 bases from V and 8 from J, leaving 12 bases between them.